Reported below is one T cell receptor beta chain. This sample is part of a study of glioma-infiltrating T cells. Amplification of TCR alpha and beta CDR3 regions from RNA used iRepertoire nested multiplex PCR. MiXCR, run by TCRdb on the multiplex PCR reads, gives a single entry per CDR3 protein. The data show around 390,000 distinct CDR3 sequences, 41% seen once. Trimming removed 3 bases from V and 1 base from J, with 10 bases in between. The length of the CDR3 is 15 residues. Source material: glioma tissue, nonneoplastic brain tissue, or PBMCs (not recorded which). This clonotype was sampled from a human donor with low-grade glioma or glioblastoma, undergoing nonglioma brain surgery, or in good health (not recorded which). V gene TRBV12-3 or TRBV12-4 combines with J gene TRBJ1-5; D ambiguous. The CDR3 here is CASSLWVWSNQPQHF. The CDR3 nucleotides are TGTGCCAGCAGTTTGTGGGTTTGGAGCAATCAGCCCCAGCATTTT.